Listed below are T cell receptor beta chains from one sample, sequenced in a study of blood T cell repertoires in COVID-19. The assay was immunoSEQ multiplex PCR, and TCRdb's table has in-frame clones only and misses some. The repertoire holds about 170,000 clones, with more than 85% as singletons. Sequenced input: PBMCs or T cells enriched from blood (not recorded which). These receptors were obtained from a woman aged 50 to 60 who had recovered from COVID-19. CDR3s include the opening cysteine and the closing phenylalanine or tryptophan. The order of the fields is D gene, clone size, J gene, V gene, CDR3 DNA, CDR3 protein. The D gene is left open where the match is weak. Only part of the rows carry a size: once, few, many, or a class if the clone is expanded.

>TRBD1|.|TRBJ1-5|TRBV28
TGTGCCAGCAGTCGAAGGGACAGGGGCCAGAATCAGCCCCAGCATTTT
CASSRRDRGQNQPQHF
>.|.|TRBJ2-2|TRBV5-4
TGTGCCAGCAGCTCCGGACTGTGGAACACCGGGGAGCTGTTTTTT
CASSSGLWNTGELFF
>.|.|TRBJ1-3|TRBV10-1
TGCGCCAGCAGTCCAGGGCTTTTGTCGAACACCATATATTTT
CASSPGLLSNTIYF
>.|.|TRBJ2-3|TRBV14
TGTGCCAGCAGCCAAGAAGGGAGGCAGACAGATACGCAGTATTTT
CASSQEGRQTDTQYF
>.|.|TRBJ2-2|TRBV4-3
TGCGCCAGCAGCCAAGTCCGGAACACCGGGGAGCTGTTTTTT
CASSQVRNTGELFF
>TRBD1|.|TRBJ1-5|TRBV7-6
TGTGCCAGCAGCATCGGGACAGGGGGCAACCAGCCCCAGCATTTT
CASSIGTGGNQPQHF
>TRBD1|.|TRBJ1-1|TRBV7-3
TGTGCCAGCAGCGCCTGGGGACAGATGAACACTGAAGCTTTCTTT
CASSAWGQMNTEAFF
>TRBD1|once|TRBJ2-5|TRBV28
TGTGCCAGCAGTACGACCGGGACAGGGGGCAGGAAGACCCAGTACTTC
CASSTTGTGGRKTQYF
>TRBD1|.|TRBJ1-4|TRBV2
TGTGCCAGCGCACAGGGGATAATCTGGGTTGGTGAAAAACTGTTTTTT
CASAQGIIWVGEKLFF
>.|.|TRBJ2-5|TRBV29-1
TGCAGCGTTGACTATCTCAGGTCGCAAGAGACCCAGTACTTC
CSVDYLRSQETQYF
>.|.|TRBJ1-2|TRBV10-2
TGCGCCAGCAGTGATGTGGGGGGAACGCTCTATGGCTACACCTTC
CASSDVGGTLYGYTF
>TRBD2|.|TRBJ2-7|TRBV19
TGTGCCAGTAGTATACTCCGTGGGGAGGGCTACGAGCAGTACTTC
CASSILRGEGYEQYF
>.|.|TRBJ2-2|TRBV15
TGTGCCACCAGCGGGATTACCTCAGGGACTAACACCGGGGAGCTGTTTTTT
CATSGITSGTNTGELFF
>.|.|TRBJ2-3|TRBV28
TGTGCCAGCAGTCTTAGCGGAGGGATCCCCACAGATACGCAGTATTTT
CASSLSGGIPTDTQYF
>TRBD2|.|TRBJ2-2|TRBV19
TGTGCCAGTAGTATGCCCCCTGGTAGCGGGAGACGGCAGAACACCGGGGAGCTGTTTTTT
CASSMPPGSGRRQNTGELFF
>TRBD1|.|TRBJ1-4|TRBV3-1/TRBV3-2
TGTGCCAGCAGCCAAGATGTCAGGGGGACAATCCATGAAAAACTGTTTTTT
CASSQDVRGTIHEKLFF
>TRBD1|.|TRBJ2-7|TRBV15
TGTGCCACCAGCAGAGATACAGGGGCACCCTCCTACGAGCAGTACTTC
CATSRDTGAPSYEQYF
>TRBD1|.|TRBJ2-7|TRBV12-3/TRBV12-4
TGTGCCAGCAGTTGGGACAGATTTGACGAGCAGTACTTC
CASSWDRFDEQYF
>TRBD1|many|TRBJ1-2|TRBV3-1/TRBV3-2
TGTGCCAGCAGCCCCCTAGGGGACAGGGGGCGTGGTACAGATGGCTACACCTTC
CASSPLGDRGRGTDGYTF
>TRBD2|once|TRBJ2-3|TRBV7-8
TGTGCCAGCAGCTTTAGCGGGAACACAGATACGCAGTATTTT
CASSFSGNTDTQYF
>TRBD1|.|TRBJ2-7|TRBV7-9
TGTGCCAGCAGCTTAGAGACAGGGATTAACGAGCAGTACTTC
CASSLETGINEQYF
>.|.|TRBJ1-5|TRBV7-8
TGTGCCAGCAGCTTGAGGGCGGCTCCTAATCAGCCCCAGCATTTT
CASSLRAAPNQPQHF
>.|.|TRBJ2-5|TRBV28
TGTGCCAGCAGATCTCACAGGGTTATCGAGACCCAGTACTTC
CASRSHRVIETQYF
>TRBD2|.|TRBJ2-1|TRBV18
TGTGCCAGCTCACCATTCGGGGCTAGCGGGAGTGATGAGCAGTTCTTC
CASSPFGASGSDEQFF
>TRBD2|.|TRBJ2-7|TRBV7-9
TGTGCCAGCAGCCTAGCGGGAGGGCCTACCTACGAGCAGTACTTC
CASSLAGGPTYEQYF
>TRBD1|.|TRBJ2-1|TRBV11-3
TGTGCCAGCAGCTTGGGACAGGGGGCTTCCTACAATGAGCAGTTCTTC
CASSLGQGASYNEQFF
>TRBD1|.|TRBJ2-3|TRBV19
TGTGCCAGTAGTATAGATCTTCAGGGGGCAGCAGATACGCAGTATTTT
CASSIDLQGAADTQYF
>TRBD2|once|TRBJ2-5|TRBV7-2
TGTGCCAGCACCGAGCGGGAGGGCCAGGTGGAGACCCAGTACTTC
CASTEREGQVETQYF
>TRBD1|.|TRBJ1-2|TRBV18
TGTGCCAGCTCCCAGGGACAGGATGGAGGCTACACCTTC
CASSQGQDGGYTF
>.|.|TRBJ1-2|TRBV11-3
TGTGCCAGCAGCCCGGGGGTCAGCTCCTATGGCTACACCTTC
CASSPGVSSYGYTF
>TRBD2|.|TRBJ2-1|TRBV2
TGTGCCAGCAGTTTAGCGGGAGTTACCTACAATGAGCAGTTCTTC
CASSLAGVTYNEQFF
>.|.|TRBJ2-3|TRBV7-9
TGTGCCAGCAGCGTTCGGACTGTAGATACGCAGTATTTT
CASSVRTVDTQYF
>TRBD2|.|TRBJ2-3|TRBV7-9
TGTGCCAGCAGCTCTCCGCGCGGGAGGACCACAGATACGCAGTATTTT
CASSSPRGRTTDTQYF
>.|.|TRBJ2-3|TRBV7-9
TGTGCCAGCAGCTTAGGGCTCCTTGGCGGGACCAGATTTACAGATACGCAGTATTTT
CASSLGLLGGTRFTDTQYF
>TRBD1|.|TRBJ1-4|TRBV28
TGTGCCAGCAGTCAGGGGGCAGGCGGTGAAAAACTGTTTTTT
CASSQGAGGEKLFF
>TRBD1|.|TRBJ2-7|TRBV5-6
TGTGCCAGCAGCTTGCGGACAGGGGGCGAAGGGTACGAGCAGTACTTC
CASSLRTGGEGYEQYF
>TRBD2|.|TRBJ2-7|TRBV11-3
TGTGCCAGCAGCGACCCGGCGGGAGGCTCCTACGAGCAGTACTTC
CASSDPAGGSYEQYF
>.|.|TRBJ1-1|TRBV30
TGTGCCTGGAGTGTACGAGGGAACACTGAAGCTTTCTTT
CAWSVRGNTEAFF
>TRBD2|.|TRBJ2-2|TRBV2
TGTGCCAGCAGTGTATCTAGCGGGAACACCGGGGAGCTGTTTTTT
CASSVSSGNTGELFF
>TRBD1|few|TRBJ2-5|TRBV29-1
TGCAGCGTTGAAAGGGGGCGTGTTCGGGAGACCCAGTACTTC
CSVERGRVRETQYF
>.|.|TRBJ1-5|TRBV7-2
TGTGCCAGCAGCTTAGTACAGAATAGCAATCAGCCCCAGCATTTT
CASSLVQNSNQPQHF
>.|.|TRBJ2-2|TRBV5-5
TGTGCCAGCAGCTTGGATGGGAGACGTACCGGGGAGCTGTTTTTT
CASSLDGRRTGELFF
>TRBD1|.|TRBJ2-1|TRBV18
TGTGCCAGCTCACCTGGACAGGGTGTCCACAATGAGCAGTTCTTC
CASSPGQGVHNEQFF
>.|.|TRBJ1-2|TRBV9
TGTGCCAGCAGCCAACAAGGGGTACTAGCGGACTATGGCTACACCTTC
CASSQQGVLADYGYTF
>.|once|TRBJ2-1|TRBV11-2
TGTGCCAGCAGCTTAGGGAGCTCTCGCCCGTTCTTC
CASSLGSSRPFF
>.|.|TRBJ1-1|TRBV30
TGTGCCTGCCCCCGGGAGGGGGGCGGGGGGACTGAAGCTTTCTTT
CACPREGGGGTEAFF
>.|.|TRBJ1-2|TRBV4-2
TGTGCCAGCAGCCAAGATTTTGGGGGCAACTATGGCTACACCTTC
CASSQDFGGNYGYTF
>.|.|TRBJ1-1|TRBV24-1
TGTGCCACCAGTGACCCGACAGGAGTGTTCTTATTCTTT
CATSDPTGVFLFF
>.|.|TRBJ2-3|TRBV29-1
TGCAGCGTTGGGGCAAGCGGCCAGGGGAAAGATACGCAGTATTTT
CSVGASGQGKDTQYF
>.|.|TRBJ1-5|TRBV5-1
TGCGCCAGCAGCTTCGGAGGGAATCAGCCCCAGCATTTT
CASSFGGNQPQHF
>TRBD2|.|TRBJ2-2|TRBV15
TGTGCCACCAGCAGAGATATCGGGCCTAGCGGGAGGGCCGGGGAGCTGTTTTTT
CATSRDIGPSGRAGELFF
>.|.|TRBJ1-1|TRBV11-2
TGTGCCAGCAGCCTAAATCCGGGACAAATCCGGTTTGGTTTCTTT
CASSLNPGQIRFGFF
>TRBD1|.|TRBJ1-2|TRBV5-1
TGCGCCAGCAGGACCCTTGGTGACAGGGCATATGGCTACACCTTC
CASRTLGDRAYGYTF